Reported below is one T cell receptor beta chain. Its antigen is not identified. Data came from immunoSEQ multiplex PCR; TCRdb stores just in-frame clones and leaves some out. Among about 97,000 clones listed, 80% to 95% were seen once. This sample was taken from a study of siplizumab effects on memory and regulatory T cells. Study conclusions and caveats: Among alloreactive clones, only a minor fraction mapped to unstimulated subsets. Alloreactive sequences tracing back to unstimulated CD4+ memory cells were significantly reduced by siplizumab. Unstimulated naive T cells seemed to show more diversity than memory cells did, and they also seemed to be among the major contributors to the alloresponse.

The sample comprised non-Treg CD4+ T cells sorted from blood. The sequence derives from a human donor in good health.

CDR3 sequence (DNA): TGTGCCAGCTCACAGGACAGGGGCGAAAAACTGTTTTTT. Encoded protein: CASSQDRGEKLFF. The rearrangement joins TRBV18 to TRBJ1-4; 9 bases map to TRBD1. Unmatched junction bases numbered 2, after V lost 4 bases and J lost 8 bases. CDR3 length: 13 amino acids. The V gene's germline CDR1 is KGHSH and CDR2 LQKENI.